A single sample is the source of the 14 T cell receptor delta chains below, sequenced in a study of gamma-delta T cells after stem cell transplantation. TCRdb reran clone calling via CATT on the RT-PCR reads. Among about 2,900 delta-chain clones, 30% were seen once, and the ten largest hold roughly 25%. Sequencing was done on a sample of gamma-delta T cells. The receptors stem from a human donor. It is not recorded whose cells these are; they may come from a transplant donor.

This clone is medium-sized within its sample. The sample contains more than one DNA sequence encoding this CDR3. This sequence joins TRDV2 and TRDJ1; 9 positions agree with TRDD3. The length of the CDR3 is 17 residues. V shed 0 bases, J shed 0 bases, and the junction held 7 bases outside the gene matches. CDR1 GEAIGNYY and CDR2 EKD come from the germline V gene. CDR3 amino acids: CACDTLILGEYTDKLIF. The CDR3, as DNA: TGTGCCTGTGACACCTTGATACTGGGGGAGTACACCGATAAACTCATCTTT.

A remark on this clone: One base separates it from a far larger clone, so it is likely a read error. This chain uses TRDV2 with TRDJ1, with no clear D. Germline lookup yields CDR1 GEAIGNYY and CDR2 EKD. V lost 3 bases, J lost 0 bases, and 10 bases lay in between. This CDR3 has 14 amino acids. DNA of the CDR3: TGTGCCTGTGACGCCCTGGAGAACACCGATAAACTCATCTTT. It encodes CACDALENTDKLIF.

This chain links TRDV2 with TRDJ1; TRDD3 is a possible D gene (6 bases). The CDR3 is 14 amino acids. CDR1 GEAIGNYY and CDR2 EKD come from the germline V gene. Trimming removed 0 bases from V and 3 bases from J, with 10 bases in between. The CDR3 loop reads CACDTWGDSDKLIF. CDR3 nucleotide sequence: TGTGCCTGTGACACCTGGGGGGACTCCGATAAACTCATCTTT.

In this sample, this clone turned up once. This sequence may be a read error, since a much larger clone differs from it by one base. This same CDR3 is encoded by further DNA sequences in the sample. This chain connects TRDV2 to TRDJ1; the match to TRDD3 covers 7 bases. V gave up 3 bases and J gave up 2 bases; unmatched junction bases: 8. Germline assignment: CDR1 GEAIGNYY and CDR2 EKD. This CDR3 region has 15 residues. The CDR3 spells CACDVLGLYTDKLIF. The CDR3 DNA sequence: TGTGCCTGTGACGTACTGGGGCTTTATACCGATAAACTCATCTTT.

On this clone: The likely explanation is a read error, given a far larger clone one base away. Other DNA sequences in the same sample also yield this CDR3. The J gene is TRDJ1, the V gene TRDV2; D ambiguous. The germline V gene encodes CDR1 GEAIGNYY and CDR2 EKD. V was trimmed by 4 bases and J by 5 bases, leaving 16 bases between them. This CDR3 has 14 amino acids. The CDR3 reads CACDPVEPGDKLIF. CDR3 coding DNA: TGTGCCTGTGATCCCGTGGAACCTGGAGATAAACTCATCTTT.

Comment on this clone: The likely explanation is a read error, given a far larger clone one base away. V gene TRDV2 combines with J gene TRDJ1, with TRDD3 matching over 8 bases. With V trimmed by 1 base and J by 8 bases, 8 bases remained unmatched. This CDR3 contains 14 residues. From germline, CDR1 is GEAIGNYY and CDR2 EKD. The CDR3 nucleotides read TGTGCCTGTGACACTCTAACTGGGGGTCTAAAACTCATCTTT. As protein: CACDTLTGGLKLIF.

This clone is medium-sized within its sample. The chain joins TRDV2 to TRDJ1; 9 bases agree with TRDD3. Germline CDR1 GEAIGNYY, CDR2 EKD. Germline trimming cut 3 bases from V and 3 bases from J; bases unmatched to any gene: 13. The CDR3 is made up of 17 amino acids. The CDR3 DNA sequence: TGTGCCTGTGACGGACTTGTACTGGGGGAGCCGGCCGATAAACTCATCTTT. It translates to CACDGLVLGEPADKLIF.

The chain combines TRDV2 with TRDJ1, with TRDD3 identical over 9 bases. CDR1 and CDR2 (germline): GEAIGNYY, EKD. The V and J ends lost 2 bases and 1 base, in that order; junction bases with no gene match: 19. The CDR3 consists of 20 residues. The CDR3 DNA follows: TGTGCCTGTGACAGTCTTTTGGGGGATATCTCCAAAGAATCCACCGATAAACTCATCTTT. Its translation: CACDSLLGDISKESTDKLIF.

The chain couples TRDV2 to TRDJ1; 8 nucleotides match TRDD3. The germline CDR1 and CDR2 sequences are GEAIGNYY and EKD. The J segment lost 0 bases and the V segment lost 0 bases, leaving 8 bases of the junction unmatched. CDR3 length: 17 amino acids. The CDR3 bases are TGTGCCTGTGACACCCTACTTACTGGGGGGTACACCGATAAACTCATCTTT. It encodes CACDTLLTGGYTDKLIF.

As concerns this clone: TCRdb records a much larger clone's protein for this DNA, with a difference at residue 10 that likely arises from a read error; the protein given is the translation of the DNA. The CDR3 is CALGESPSPCRWGIPRGDKLIF. The CDR3 DNA reads as TGTGCTCTTGGGGAAAGTCCTTCCCCCTGTCGGTGGGGGATACCCCGCGGGGATAAACTCATCTTT. The J gene is TRDJ1, the V gene TRDV1; the match to TRDD3 covers 10 bases. Trimming took 2 bases from V and 5 from J; bases not matched to a gene: 26. Germline CDR1 TSWWSYY, CDR2 QGS. The CDR3 length is 22 residues.

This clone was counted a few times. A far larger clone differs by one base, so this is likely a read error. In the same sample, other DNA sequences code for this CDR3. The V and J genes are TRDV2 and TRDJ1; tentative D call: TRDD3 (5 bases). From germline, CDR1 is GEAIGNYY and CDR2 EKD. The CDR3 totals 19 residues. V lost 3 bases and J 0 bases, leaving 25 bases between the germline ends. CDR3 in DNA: TGTGCCTGTGACTCTATACAATCCTGGCTGGGAGATGACACCGATAAACTCATCTTT. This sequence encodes CACDSIQSWLGDDTDKLIF.

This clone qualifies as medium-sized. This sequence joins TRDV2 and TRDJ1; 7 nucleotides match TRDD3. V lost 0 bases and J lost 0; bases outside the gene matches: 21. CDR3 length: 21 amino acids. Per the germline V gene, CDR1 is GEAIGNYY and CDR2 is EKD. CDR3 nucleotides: TGTGCCTGTGACACCGTTGCTGAAGGGGATAGGATTTTTGGGTACACCGATAAACTCATCTTT. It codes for CACDTVAEGDRIFGYTDKLIF.

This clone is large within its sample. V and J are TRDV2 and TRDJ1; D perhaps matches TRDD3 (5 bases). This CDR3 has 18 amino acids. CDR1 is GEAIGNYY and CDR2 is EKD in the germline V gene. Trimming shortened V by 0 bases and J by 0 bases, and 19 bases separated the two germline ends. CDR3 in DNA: TGTGCCTGTGACACCGTAGGGGGCCCCAACTCCGACACCGATAAACTCATCTTT. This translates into CACDTVGGPNSDTDKLIF.

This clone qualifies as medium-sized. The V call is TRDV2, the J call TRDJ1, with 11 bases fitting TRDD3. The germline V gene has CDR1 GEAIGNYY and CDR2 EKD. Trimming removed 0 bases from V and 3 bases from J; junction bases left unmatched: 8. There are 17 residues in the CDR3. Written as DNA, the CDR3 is TGTGCCTGTGACACCGTTGATGGGGGATACGGTGCCGATAAACTCATCTTT. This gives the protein CACDTVDGGYGADKLIF.